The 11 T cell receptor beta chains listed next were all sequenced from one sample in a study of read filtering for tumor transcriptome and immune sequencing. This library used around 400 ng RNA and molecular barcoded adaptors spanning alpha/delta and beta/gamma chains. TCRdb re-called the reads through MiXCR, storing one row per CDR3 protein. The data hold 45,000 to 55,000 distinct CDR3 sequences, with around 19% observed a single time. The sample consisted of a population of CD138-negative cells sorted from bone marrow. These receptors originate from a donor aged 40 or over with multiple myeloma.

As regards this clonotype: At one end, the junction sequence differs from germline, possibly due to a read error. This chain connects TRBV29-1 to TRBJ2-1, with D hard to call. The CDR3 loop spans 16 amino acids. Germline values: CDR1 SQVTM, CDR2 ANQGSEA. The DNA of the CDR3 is TGCAGCGTTGATCCCCGGGCGCTGAGCTCCTACAATGAGCAGCTCTTT. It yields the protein CSVDPRALSSYNEQLF.

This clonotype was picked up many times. The CDR3 spells CASSSGLAGLDTQYF. The CDR3 DNA is TGCGCCAGCAGCTCGGGACTAGCGGGACTGGATACGCAGTATTTT. J is TRBJ2-3 and V is TRBV5-1, with 13 bases fitting TRBD2. CDR1 is SGHRS and CDR2 is YFSETQ in the germline V gene. CDR3 size: 15 residues. V gave up 3 bases and J gave up 6 bases; unmatched junction bases: 4.

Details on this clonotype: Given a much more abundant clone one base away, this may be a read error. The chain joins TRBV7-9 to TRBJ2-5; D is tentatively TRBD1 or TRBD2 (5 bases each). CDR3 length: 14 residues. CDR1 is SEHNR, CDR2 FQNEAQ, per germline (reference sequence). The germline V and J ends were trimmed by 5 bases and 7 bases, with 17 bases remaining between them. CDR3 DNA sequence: TGTGCCAGCAGCGGGGGACCGCCCGTGGGGACCCAGTACTTC. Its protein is CASSGGPPVGTQYF.

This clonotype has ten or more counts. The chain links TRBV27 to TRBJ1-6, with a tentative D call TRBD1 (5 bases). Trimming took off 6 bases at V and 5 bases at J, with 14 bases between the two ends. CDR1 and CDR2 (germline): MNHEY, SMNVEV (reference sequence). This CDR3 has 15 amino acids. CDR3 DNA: TGTGCCAGCAGAACCCAGGGAGGGAATAATTCACCCCTCCACTTT. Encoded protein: CASRTQGGNNSPLHF.

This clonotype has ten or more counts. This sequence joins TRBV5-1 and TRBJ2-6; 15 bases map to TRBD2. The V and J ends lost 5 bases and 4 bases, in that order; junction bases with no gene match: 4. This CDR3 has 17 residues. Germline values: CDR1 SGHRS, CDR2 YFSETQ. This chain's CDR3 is CASRGLAGGNGANVLTF. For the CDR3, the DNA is TGCGCCAGCAGGGGACTAGCGGGAGGAAACGGGGCCAACGTCCTGACTTTC.

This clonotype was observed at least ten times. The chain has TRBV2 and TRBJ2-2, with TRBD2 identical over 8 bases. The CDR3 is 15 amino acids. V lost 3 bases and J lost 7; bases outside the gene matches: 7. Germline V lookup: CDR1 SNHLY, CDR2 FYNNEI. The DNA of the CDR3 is TGTGCCAGCAGTGAGTCCAGCGGGAGCGGCGGGGAGCTGTTTTTT. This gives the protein CASSESSGSGGELFF.

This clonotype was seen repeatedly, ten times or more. CDR3 amino acids: CAWGGDRGYEQYF. CDR3 bases: TGTGCCTGGGGGGGGGACAGGGGCTACGAGCAGTACTTC. The rearrangement uses TRBV30 and TRBJ2-7; 10 bases line up with TRBD1. The germline V gene encodes CDR1 GTSNPN and CDR2 SVGIG (reference sequence). V was pared by 5 bases and J by 3 bases, with 4 bases of the junction left unmatched. There are 13 residues in the CDR3.

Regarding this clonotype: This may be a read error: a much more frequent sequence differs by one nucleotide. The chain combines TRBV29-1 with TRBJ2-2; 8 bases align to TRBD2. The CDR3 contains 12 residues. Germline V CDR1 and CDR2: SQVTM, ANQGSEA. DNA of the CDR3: TGCAGCGTTTTTCGGGGGGGCGGGGAGCTGTCTTTT. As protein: CSVFRGGGELSF.

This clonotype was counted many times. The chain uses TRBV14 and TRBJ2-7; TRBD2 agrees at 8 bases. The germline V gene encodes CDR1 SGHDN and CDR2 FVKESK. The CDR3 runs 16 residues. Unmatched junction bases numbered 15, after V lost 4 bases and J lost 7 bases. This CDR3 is CASSRTTGGPLEEQYF. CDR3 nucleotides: TGTGCCAGCAGCCGAACCACGGGAGGGCCCTTGGAGGAGCAGTACTTC.

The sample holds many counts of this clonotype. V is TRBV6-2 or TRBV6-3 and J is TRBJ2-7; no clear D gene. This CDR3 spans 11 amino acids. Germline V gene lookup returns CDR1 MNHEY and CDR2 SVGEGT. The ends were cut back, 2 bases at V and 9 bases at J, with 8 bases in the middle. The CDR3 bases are TGTGCCAGCAGTTACCTAGGCGGGCAGTACTTC. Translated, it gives CASSYLGGQYF.

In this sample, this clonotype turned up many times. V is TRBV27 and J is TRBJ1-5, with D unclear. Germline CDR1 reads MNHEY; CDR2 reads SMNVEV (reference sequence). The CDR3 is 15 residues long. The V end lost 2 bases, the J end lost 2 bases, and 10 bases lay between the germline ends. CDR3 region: CASSLKGSGNQPQHF. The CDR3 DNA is TGTGCCAGCAGTTTAAAGGGTTCGGGCAATCAGCCCCAGCATTTT.